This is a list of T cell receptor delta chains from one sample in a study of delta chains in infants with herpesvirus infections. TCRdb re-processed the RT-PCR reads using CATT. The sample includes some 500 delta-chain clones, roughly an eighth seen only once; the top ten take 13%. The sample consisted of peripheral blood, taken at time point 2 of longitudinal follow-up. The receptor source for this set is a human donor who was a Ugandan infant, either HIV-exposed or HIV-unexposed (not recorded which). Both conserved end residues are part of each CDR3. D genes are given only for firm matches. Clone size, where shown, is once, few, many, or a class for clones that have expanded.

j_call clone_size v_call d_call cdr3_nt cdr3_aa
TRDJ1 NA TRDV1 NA TGTGCTCTTGGGGAAAGGCTCTTGGGGGGACCGACCGATAAACTCATCTTT CALGERLLGGPTDKLIF
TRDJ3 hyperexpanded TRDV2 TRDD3 TGTGCCTGTGACAACTGGGGGAGCTCCTGGGACACCCGACAGATGTTTTTC CACDNWGSSWDTRQMFF
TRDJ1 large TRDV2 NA TGTGCCTGTGACAGGGGGTATTGGCCCCCTGATAAACTCATCTTT CACDRGYWPPDKLIF
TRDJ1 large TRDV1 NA TGTGCTCTTGGGGGAAACACCCCTTCCGCACGTCCCCCACCCACCTTTGGGCTCATCTTT CALGGNTPSARPPPTFGLIF
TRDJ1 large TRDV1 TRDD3 TGTGCTCTTGGGGAACGGTTATTGGCTGGGGGACCCACCGATAAACTCATCTTT CALGERLLAGGPTDKLIF
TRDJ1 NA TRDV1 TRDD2 TGTGCTCTTGGGGAACTAACCTTCCTCCCAAGGTACTACGGGACCGATAAACTCATCTTT CALGELTFLPRYYGTDKLIF
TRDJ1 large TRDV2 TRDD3 TGTGCCTGTGACTCCCTTATGGGGGATACGCGCAGCAGTTATTCTGATAAACTCATCTTT CACDSLMGDTRSSYSDKLIF
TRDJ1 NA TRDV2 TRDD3 TGTGCCTGTGACCTTTTACTGGGGGACACCGATAAACTCATCTTT CACDLLLGDTDKLIF
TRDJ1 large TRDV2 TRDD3 TGTGCCTGTGACGCCGTCGAACTGGGGACCCTTTCATCCGATAAACTCATCTTT CACDAVELGTLSSDKLIF
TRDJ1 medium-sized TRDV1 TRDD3 TGTGCTCTTGGGGTTCCTTCCCCGACCCTTTACTGGGGGGAGTACACCGATAAACTCATCTTT CALGVPSPTLYWGEYTDKLIF
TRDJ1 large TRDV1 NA TGTGCTCTTGGGGACTCCCCTTCCTCAATGGGGATTAACACCGATAAACTCATCTTT CALGDSPSSMGINTDKLIF
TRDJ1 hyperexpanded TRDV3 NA TGTGCCTTTGGGCTTGGCGGCCTCCGGCCCTACACCGATAAACTCATCTTT CAFGLGGLRPYTDKLIF
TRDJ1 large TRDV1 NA TGTGCTCTTGGGGAACTAGTACCCTTCCCTTTGTACACCGATAAACTCATCTTT CALGELVPFPLYTDKLIF
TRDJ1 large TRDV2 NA TGTGCCTGTGACACCGTGGGAGGGTCCAACACCGATAAACTCATCTTT CACDTVGGSNTDKLIF
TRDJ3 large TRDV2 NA TGTGCCTGTGACACCTGGGGATCTCGCTCCTGGGACACCCGACAGATGTTTTTC CACDTWGSRSWDTRQMFF
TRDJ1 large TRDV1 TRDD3 TGTGCTCTTGGGGAACTAGCGGGGGGTCCTACGGTACTGGGGGATACTTCTCCCCCGTACACCGATAAACTCATCTTT CALGELAGGPTVLGDTSPPYTDKLIF
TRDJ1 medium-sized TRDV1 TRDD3 TGTGCTCTTGGGGAACCCTCCCACCCCTGGGGGATAATATGGGGGTACACCGATAAACTCATCTTT CALGEPSHPWGIIWGYTDKLIF
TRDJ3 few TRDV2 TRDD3 TGTGCCTGTGACCTACTGGGGGGCAGCTCCTGGGACACCCGACAGATGTTTTTC CACDLLGGSSWDTRQMFF
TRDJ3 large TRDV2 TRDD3 TGTGCCTGTGACACTGGGGGATATAGCTCCTGGGACACCCGACAGATGTTTTTC CACDTGGYSSWDTRQMFF
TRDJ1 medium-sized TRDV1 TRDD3 TGTGCTCTTGGGGAACAATTACCCCTCTACTGGGGGATGCCAAGCACCGATAAACTCATCTTT CALGEQLPLYWGMPSTDKLIF